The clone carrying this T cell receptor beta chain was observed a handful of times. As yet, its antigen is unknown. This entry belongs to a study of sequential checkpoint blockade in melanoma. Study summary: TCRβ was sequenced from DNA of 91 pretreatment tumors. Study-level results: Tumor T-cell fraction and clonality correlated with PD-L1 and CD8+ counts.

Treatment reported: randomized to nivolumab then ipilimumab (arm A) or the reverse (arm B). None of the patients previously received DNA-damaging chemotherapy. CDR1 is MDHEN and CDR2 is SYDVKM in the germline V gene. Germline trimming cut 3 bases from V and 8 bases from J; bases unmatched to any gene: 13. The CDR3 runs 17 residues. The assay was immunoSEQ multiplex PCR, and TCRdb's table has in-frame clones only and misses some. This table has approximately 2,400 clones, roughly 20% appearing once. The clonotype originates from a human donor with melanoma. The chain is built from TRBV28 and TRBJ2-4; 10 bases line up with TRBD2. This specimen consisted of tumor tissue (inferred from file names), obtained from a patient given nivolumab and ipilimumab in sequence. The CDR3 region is CASSFGASGGIGYIQYF. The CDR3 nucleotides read TGTGCCAGCAGTTTCGGTGCTAGCGGGGGAATAGGGTACATTCAGTACTTC.